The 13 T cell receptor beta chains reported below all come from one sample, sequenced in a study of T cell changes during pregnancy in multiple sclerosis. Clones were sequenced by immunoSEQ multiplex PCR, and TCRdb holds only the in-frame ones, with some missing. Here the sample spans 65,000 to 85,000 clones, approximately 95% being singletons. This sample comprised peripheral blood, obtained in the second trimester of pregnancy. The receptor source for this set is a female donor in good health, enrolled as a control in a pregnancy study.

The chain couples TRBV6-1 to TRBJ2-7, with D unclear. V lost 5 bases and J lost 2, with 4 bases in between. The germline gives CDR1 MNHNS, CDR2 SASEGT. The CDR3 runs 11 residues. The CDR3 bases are TGTGCCAGCAGTAACACCTACGAGCAGTACTTC. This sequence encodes CASSNTYEQYF.

Written as DNA, the CDR3 is TGTGCCAGCAGCTGGCGGACAGGGCGATTCACTGAAGCTTTCTTT. Its translation is CASSWRTGRFTEAFF. This sequence joins TRBV5-6 and TRBJ1-1, with TRBD1 matching over 8 bases. With 3 bases clipped from V and 4 bases from J, the junction kept 8 bases outside the gene matches. This CDR3 spans 15 amino acids. Germline V gene sequence: CDR1 SGHDT, CDR2 YYEEEE.

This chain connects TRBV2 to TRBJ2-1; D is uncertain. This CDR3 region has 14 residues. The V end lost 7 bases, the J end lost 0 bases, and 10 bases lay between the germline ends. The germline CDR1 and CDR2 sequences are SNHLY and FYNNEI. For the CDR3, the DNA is TGTGCCAGCAAATTAGAACGCTCCTACAATGAGCAGTTCTTC. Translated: CASKLERSYNEQFF.

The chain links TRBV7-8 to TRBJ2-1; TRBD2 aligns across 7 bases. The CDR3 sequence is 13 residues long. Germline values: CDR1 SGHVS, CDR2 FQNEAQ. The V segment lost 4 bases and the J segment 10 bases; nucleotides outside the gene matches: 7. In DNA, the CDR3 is TGTGCCAGCAGCTGGGGAGGGACGGCAGAGCAGTTCTTC. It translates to CASSWGGTAEQFF.

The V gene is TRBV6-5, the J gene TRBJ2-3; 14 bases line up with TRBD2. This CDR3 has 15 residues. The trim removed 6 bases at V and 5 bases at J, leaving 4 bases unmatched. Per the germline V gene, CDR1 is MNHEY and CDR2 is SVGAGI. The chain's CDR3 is CASRRTSGRLDTQYF. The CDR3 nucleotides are TGTGCCAGCAGGAGGACTAGCGGGAGGTTAGATACGCAGTATTTT.

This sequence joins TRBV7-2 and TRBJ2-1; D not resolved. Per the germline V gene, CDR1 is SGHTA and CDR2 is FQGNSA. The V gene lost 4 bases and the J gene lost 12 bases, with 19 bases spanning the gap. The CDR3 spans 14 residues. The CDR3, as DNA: TGTGCCAGCAGCTCGTCCCGTAGTGGGCATCCGCAGTTCTTC. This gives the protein CASSSSRSGHPQFF.

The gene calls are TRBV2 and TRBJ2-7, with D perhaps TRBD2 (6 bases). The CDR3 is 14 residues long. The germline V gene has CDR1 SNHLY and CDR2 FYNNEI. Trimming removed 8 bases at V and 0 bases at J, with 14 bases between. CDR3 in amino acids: CASGYSSDSYEQYF. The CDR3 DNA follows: TGTGCCAGCGGATACTCTAGCGACTCCTACGAGCAGTACTTC.

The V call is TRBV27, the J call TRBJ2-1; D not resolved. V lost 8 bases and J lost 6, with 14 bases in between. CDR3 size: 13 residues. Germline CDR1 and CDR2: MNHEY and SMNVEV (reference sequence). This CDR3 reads CASVSPIGNEQFF. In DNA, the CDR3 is TGTGCCAGCGTAAGTCCCATCGGCAATGAGCAGTTCTTC.

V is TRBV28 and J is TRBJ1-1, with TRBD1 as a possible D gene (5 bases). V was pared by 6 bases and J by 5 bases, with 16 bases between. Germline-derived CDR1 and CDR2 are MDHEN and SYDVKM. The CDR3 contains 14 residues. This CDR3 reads CASSPQGGKTEAFF. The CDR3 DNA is TGTGCCAGCAGCCCTCAGGGCGGGAAGACTGAAGCTTTCTTT.

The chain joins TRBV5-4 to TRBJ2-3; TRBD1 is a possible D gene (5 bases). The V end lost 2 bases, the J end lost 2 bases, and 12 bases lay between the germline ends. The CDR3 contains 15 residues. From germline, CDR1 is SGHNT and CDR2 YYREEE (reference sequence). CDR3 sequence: CASSLEDTFTDTQYF. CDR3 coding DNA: TGTGCCAGCAGCTTAGAGGACACCTTCACAGATACGCAGTATTTT.

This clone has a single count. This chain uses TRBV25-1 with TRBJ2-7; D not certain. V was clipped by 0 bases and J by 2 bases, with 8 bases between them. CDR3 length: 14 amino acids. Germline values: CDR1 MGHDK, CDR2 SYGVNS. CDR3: CASSEYGSTYEQYF. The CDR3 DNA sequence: TGTGCCAGCAGTGAATATGGCTCAACCTACGAGCAGTACTTC.

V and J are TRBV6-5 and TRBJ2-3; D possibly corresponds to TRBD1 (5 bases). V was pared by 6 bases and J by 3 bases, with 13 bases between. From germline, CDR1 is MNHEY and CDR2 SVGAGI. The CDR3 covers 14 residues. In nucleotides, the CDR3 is TGTGCCAGCAGCCCCGCAGGGCGGACAGATACGCAGTATTTT. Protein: CASSPAGRTDTQYF.

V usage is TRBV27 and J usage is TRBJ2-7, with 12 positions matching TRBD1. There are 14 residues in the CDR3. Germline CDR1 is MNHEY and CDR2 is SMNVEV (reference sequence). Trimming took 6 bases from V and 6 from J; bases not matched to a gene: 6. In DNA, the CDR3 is TGTGCCAGCAGACTCGGGACAGGGGGCTCCGAGCAGTACTTC. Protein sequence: CASRLGTGGSEQYF.